This entry describes one TCR beta chain. Its antigen remains unknown. The CDR3 is made up of 14 amino acids. Germline assignment: CDR1 SGHTA and CDR2 FQGNSA. V was trimmed by 5 bases and J by 4 bases, leaving 14 bases between them. Libraries were prepared by immunoSEQ multiplex PCR; TCRdb keeps only in-frame clonotypes and omits some of them. The table has 89,000 or so clones, around 84% seen once. The data are from a study of T cell responses to AZD1222 COVID-19 vaccine. Whole-study results and caveats: Dominant at 160-218 and 743-854, vaccine-associated CD4 TCRs also spanned spike. The peak T cell response came first, and repertoires were sampled only after it. Unmutated variant regions reportedly attract nearly half of all spike-specific TCRs.

V and J are TRBV7-2 and TRBJ1-2, with D perhaps TRBD1 (5 bases). The source of this sequence is an adult who received the AZD1222 COVID-19 vaccine. This specimen was peripheral blood, taken 28 days after the second AZD1222 dose. The CDR3 DNA sequence: TGTGCCAGCAGCCGTGAGAGGGGCGGCTATGGCTACACCTTC. This codes for CASSRERGGYGYTF.